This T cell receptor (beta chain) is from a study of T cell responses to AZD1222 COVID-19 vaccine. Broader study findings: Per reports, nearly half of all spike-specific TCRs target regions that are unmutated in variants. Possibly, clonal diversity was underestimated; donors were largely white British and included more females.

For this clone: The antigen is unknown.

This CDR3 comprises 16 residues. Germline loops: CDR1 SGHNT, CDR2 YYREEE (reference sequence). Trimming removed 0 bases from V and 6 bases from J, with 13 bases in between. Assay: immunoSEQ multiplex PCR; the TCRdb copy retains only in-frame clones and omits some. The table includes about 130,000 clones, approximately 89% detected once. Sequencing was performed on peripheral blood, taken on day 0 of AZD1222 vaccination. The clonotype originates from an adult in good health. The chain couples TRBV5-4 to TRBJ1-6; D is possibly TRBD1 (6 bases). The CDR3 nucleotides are TGTGCCAGCAGCTTGGGGATTGGGACACCTAATTCACCCCTCCACTTT. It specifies CASSLGIGTPNSPLHF.